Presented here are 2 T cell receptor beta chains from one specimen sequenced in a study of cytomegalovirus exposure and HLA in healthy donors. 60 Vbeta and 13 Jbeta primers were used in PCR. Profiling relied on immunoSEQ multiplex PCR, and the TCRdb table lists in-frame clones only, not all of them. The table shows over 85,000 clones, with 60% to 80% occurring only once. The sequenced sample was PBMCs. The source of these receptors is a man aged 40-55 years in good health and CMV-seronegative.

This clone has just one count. DNA for the CDR3: TGTGCCAGCAGCTTCATAGGGGTGGACACCGGGGAGCTGTTTTTT. It yields the protein CASSFIGVDTGELFF. The chain is built from TRBV5-6 and TRBJ2-2; D possibly corresponds to TRBD1 (5 bases). This CDR3 spans 15 amino acids. Trimming shortened V by 2 bases and J by 3 bases, and 11 bases separated the two germline ends. Germline values: CDR1 SGHDT, CDR2 YYEEEE.

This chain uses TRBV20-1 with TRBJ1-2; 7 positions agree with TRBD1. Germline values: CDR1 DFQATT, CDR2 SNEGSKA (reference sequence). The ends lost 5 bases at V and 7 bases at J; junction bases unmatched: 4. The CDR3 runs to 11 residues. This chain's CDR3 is CSAGTAAGYTF. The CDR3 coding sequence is TGCAGTGCTGGGACAGCGGCTGGCTACACCTTC.